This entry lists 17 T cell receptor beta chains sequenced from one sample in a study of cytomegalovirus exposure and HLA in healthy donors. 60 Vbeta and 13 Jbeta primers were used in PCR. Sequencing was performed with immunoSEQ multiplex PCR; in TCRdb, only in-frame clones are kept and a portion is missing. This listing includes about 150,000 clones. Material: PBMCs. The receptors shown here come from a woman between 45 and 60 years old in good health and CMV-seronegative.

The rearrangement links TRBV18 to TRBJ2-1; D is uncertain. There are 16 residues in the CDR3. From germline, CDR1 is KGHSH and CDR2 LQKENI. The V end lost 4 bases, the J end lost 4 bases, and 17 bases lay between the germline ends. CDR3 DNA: TGTGCCAGCTCACGTCTGACTTCTGTGGGTTACAATGAGCAGTTCTTC. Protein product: CASSRLTSVGYNEQFF.

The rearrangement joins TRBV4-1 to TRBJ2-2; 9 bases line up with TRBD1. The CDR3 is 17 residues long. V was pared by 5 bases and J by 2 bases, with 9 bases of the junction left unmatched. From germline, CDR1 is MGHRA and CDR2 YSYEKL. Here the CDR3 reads CASSLLPGQGNTGELFF. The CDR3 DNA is TGCGCCAGCAGCTTGCTCCCGGGACAGGGAAACACCGGGGAGCTGTTTTTT.

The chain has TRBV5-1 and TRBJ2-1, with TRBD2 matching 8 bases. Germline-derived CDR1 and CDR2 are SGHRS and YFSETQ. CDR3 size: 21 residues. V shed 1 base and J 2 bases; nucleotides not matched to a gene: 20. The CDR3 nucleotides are TGCGCCAGCAGCTTGAGGGCTAGCGGGCGCCCAGCATTGTCCACCTACAATGAGCAGTTCTTC. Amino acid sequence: CASSLRASGRPALSTYNEQFF.

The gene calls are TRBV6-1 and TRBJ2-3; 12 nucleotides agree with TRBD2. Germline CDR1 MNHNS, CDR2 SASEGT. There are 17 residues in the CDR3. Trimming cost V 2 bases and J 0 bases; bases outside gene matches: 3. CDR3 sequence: CASSEMGLAGSTDTQYF. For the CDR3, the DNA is TGTGCCAGCAGTGAAATGGGACTAGCGGGCAGCACAGATACGCAGTATTTT.

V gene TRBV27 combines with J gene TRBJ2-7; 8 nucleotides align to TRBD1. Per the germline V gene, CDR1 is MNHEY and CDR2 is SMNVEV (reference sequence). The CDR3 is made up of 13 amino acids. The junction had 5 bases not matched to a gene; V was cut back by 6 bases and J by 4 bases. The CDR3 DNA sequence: TGTGCCAGCAGGACAGGGGCGCCTTACGAGCAGTACTTC. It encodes CASRTGAPYEQYF.

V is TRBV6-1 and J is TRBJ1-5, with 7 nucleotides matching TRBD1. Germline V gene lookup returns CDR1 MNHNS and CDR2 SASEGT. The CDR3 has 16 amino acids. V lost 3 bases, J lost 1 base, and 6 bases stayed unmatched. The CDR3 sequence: CASSDGQGVSNQPQHF. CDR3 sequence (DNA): TGTGCCAGCAGTGACGGGCAGGGGGTAAGCAATCAGCCCCAGCATTTT.

CDR3 protein: CASSPRTGTYGYTF. The CDR3 DNA follows: TGTGCCAGCAGTCCACGGACAGGGACCTATGGCTACACCTTC. The rearrangement uses TRBV25-1 and TRBJ1-2; 8 bases line up with TRBD1. V shed 5 bases, J shed 4 bases, and the junction held 6 bases outside the gene matches. The CDR3 runs to 14 residues. Germline assignment: CDR1 MGHDK and CDR2 SYGVNS.

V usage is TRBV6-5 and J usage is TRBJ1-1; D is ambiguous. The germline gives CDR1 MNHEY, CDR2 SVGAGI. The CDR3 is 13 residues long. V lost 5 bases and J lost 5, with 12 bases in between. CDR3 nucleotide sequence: TGTGCCAGCAGTCCCGCGCAGGCTACTGAAGCTTTCTTT. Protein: CASSPAQATEAFF.

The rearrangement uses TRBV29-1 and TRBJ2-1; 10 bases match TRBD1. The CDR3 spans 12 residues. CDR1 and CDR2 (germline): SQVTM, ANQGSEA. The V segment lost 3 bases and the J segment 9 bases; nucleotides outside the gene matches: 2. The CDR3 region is CSVETGGGEQFF. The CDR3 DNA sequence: TGCAGCGTTGAGACAGGGGGCGGTGAGCAGTTCTTC.

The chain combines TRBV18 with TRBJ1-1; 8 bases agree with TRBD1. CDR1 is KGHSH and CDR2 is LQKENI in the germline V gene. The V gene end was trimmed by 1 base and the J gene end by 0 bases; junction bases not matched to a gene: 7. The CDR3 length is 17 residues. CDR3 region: CASSPLGQEVLNTEAFF. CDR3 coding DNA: TGTGCCAGCTCACCACTGGGACAGGAGGTACTGAACACTGAAGCTTTCTTT. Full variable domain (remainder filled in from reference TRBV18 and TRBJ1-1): NAGVMQNPRHLVRRRGQEARLRCSPMKGHSHVYWYRQLPEEGLKFMVYLQKENIIDESGMPKERFSAEFPKEGPSILRIQQVVRGDSAAYFCASSPLGQEVLNTEAFFGQGTRLTVV.

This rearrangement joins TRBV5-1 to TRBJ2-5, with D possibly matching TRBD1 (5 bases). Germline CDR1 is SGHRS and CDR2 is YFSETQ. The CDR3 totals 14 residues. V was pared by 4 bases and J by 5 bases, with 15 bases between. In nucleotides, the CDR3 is TGCGCCAGCAGCGGGGCCGTGGTCTTGGAGACCCAGTACTTC. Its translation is CASSGAVVLETQYF.

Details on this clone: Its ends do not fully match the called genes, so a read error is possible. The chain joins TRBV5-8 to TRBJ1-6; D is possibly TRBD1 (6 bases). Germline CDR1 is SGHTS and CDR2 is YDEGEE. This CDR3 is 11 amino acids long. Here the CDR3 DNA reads TGTGCCAGCAGCTGGGGCGCACAGGGTCTCTTT. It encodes CASSWGAQGLF. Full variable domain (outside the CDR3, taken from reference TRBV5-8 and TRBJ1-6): EAGVTQSPTHLIKTRGQQATLRCSPISGHTSVYWYQQALGLGLQFLLWYDEGEERNRGNFPPRFSGRQFPNYSSELNVNALELEDSALYLCASSWGAQGLFGNGTRLTVT.

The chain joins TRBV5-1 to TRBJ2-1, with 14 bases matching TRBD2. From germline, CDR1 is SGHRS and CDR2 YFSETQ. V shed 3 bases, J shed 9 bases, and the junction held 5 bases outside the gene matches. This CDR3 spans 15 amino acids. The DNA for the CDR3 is TGCGCCAGCAGCTCAGGACTAGCGGGGGGACTTGAGCAGTTCTTC. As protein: CASSSGLAGGLEQFF.

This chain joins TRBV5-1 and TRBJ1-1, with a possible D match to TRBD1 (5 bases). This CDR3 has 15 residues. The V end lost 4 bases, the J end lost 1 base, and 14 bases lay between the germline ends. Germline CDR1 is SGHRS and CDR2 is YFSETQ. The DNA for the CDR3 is TGCGCCAGCAGCCGAAATCCAACAGGGAACACTGAAGCTTTCTTT. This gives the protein CASSRNPTGNTEAFF.

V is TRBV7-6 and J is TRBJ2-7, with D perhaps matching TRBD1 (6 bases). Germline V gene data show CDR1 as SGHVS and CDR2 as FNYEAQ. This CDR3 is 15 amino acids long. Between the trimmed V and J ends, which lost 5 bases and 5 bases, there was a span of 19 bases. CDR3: CASSPTGTQDHEQYF. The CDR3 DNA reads TGTGCCAGCAGCCCGACCGGGACACAAGACCACGAGCAGTACTTC.

CDR3 nucleotide sequence: TGCGCCAGCAGCCCGGGGACAGGCCAAGAGACCCAGTACTTC. This translates into CASSPGTGQETQYF. V and J are TRBV5-1 and TRBJ2-5, with 8 bases identical to TRBD1. The CDR3 spans 14 residues. CDR1 SGHRS and CDR2 YFSETQ come from the germline V gene. The J segment lost 1 base and the V segment lost 4 bases, leaving 3 bases of the junction unmatched.

CDR3 in amino acids: CASSIGYRGRKNTEAFF. For the CDR3, the DNA is TGTGCCAGTAGTATAGGATACAGGGGGCGGAAGAACACTGAAGCTTTCTTT. The chain employs TRBV19 and TRBJ1-1; 9 bases align to TRBD1. After removal of 1 base from V and 1 base from J, the junction contained 7 bases not matched to a gene. CDR3 length: 17 amino acids. Germline loops: CDR1 LNHDA, CDR2 SQIVND (reference sequence).